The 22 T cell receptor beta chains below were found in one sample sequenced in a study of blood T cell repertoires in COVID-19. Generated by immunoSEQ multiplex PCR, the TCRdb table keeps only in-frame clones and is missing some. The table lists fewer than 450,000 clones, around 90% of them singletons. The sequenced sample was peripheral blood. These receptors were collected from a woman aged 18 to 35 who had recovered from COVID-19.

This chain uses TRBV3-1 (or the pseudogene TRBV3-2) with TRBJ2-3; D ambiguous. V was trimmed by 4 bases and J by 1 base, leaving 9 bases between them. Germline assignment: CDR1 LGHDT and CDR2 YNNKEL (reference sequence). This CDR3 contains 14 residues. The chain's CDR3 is CASSPNRRTDTQYF. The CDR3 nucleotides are TGTGCCAGCAGCCCCAACAGACGCACAGATACGCAGTATTTT.

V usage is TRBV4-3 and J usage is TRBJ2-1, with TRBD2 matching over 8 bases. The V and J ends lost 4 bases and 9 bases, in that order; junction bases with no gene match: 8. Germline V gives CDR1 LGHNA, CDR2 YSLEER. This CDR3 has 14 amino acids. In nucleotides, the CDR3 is TGCGCCAGCAGCCCCAGCGGGAGTTCAAGTGAGCAGTTCTTC. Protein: CASSPSGSSSEQFF.

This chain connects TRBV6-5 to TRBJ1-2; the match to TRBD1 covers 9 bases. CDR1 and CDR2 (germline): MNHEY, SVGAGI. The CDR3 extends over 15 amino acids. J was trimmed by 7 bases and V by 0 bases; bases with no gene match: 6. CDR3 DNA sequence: TGTGCCAGCAGTTACTCGATTGGGACAGGGTCTGGCTACACCTTC. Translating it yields CASSYSIGTGSGYTF.

The CDR3 loop is CASRRGQGRDYGYTF. The CDR3 DNA follows: TGTGCCAGTAGAAGGGGACAGGGGAGAGACTATGGCTACACCTTC. The chain recombines TRBV19 with TRBJ1-2, with TRBD1 matching 10 bases. The CDR3 is 15 residues long. Per the germline V gene, CDR1 is LNHDA and CDR2 is SQIVND (reference sequence). The junction had 7 bases not matched to a gene; V was cut back by 6 bases and J by 3 bases.

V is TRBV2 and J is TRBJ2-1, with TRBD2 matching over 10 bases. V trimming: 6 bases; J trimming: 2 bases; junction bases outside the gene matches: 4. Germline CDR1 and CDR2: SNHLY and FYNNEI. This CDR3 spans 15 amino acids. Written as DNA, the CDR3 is TGTGCCAGCAGGAAAGGACTAGCGGCCTACAATGAGCAGTTCTTC. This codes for CASRKGLAAYNEQFF.

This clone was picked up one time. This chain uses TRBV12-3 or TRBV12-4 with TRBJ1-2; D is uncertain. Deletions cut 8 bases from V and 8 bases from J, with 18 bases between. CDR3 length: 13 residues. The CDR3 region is CASFSFLPGGYTF. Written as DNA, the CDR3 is TGTGCCAGCTTCAGTTTCCTCCCGGGGGGCTACACCTTC.

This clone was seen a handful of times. The CDR3 spells CASSYSGPGLYTGELFF. The CDR3 DNA is TGTGCCAGCAGTTACTCGGGTCCAGGGTTGTACACCGGGGAGCTGTTTTTT. The chain couples TRBV6-2 or TRBV6-3 to TRBJ2-2; D might be TRBD1 (5 bases). Deletions cut 0 bases from V and 3 bases from J, with 14 bases between. Germline CDR1 and CDR2: MNHEY and SVGEGT. CDR3 length equals 17 residues.

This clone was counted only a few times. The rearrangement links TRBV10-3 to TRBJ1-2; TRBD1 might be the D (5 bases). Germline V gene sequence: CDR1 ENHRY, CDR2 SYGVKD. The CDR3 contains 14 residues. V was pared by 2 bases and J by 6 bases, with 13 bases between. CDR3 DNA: TGTGCCATCAGTGAGACCGCAGGGCAGGATGGCTACACCTTC. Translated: CAISETAGQDGYTF.

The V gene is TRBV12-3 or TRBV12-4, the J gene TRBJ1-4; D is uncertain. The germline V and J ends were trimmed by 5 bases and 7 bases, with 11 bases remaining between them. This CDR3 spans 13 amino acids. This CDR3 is CASSLLVFEKLFF. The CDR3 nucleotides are TGTGCCAGCAGTCTATTGGTCTTTGAAAAACTGTTTTTT.

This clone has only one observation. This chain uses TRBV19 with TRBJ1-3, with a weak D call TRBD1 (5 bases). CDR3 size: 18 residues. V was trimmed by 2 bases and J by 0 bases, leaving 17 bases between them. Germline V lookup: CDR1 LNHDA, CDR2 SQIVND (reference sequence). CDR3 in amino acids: CASSIREDMGPSGNTIYF. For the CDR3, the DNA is TGTGCCAGTAGTATAAGGGAGGATATGGGGCCCTCTGGAAACACCATATATTTT.

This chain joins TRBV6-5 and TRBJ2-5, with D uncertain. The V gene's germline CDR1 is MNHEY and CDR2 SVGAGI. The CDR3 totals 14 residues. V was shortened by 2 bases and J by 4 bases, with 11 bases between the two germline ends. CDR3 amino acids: CASSYLGSSETQYF. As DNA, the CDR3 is TGTGCCAGCAGTTACCTGGGTAGCTCAGAGACCCAGTACTTC.

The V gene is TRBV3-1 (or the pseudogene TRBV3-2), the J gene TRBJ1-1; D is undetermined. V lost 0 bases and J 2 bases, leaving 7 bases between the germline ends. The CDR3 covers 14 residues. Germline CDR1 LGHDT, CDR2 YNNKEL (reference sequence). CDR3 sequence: CASSQDLPNTEAFF. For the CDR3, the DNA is TGTGCCAGCAGCCAAGATCTACCTAACACTGAAGCTTTCTTT.

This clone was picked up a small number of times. Written as DNA, the CDR3 is TGTGCCAGCAGTCTCCGGGACGGGGGGCAGTACGTC. Protein sequence: CASSLRDGGQYV. This chain joins TRBV6-2 or TRBV6-3 and TRBJ2-7, with D possibly matching TRBD2 (6 bases). CDR3 length: 12 residues. Germline values: CDR1 MNHEY, CDR2 SVGEGT. Trimming stripped 5 bases from V and 9 bases from J, with 14 bases between.

The CDR3 sequence: CASSQDSGTGYQPQHF. CDR3 DNA: TGCGCCAGCAGCCAAGACAGTGGAACAGGGTATCAGCCCCAGCATTTT. The chain employs TRBV4-3 and TRBJ1-5; maybe TRBD1 (6 bases). The CDR3 runs to 16 residues. Per germline, CDR1 LGHNA and CDR2 YSLEER. With 0 bases removed from V and 5 bases from J, the gap between germline ends came to 14 bases.

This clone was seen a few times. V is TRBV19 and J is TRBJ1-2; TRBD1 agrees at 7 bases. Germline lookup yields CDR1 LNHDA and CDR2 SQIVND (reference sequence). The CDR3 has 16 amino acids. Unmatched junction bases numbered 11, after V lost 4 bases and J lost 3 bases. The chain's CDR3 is CASSTEDRARDYGYTF. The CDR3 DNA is TGTGCCAGTAGTACAGAAGACAGGGCACGAGACTATGGCTACACCTTC.

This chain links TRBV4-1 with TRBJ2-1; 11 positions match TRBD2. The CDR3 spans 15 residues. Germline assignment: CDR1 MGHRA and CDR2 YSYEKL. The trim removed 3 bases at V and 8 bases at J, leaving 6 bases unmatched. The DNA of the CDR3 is TGCGCCAGCAGCCACACTAGCGGGAGTATCTATGAGCAGTTCTTC. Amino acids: CASSHTSGSIYEQFF.

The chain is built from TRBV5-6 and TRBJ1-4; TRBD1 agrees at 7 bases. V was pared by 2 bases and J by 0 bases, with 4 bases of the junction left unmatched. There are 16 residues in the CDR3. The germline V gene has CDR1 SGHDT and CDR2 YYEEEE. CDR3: CASSFYGQATNEKLFF. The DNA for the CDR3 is TGTGCCAGCAGCTTCTACGGACAGGCAACTAATGAAAAACTGTTTTTT.

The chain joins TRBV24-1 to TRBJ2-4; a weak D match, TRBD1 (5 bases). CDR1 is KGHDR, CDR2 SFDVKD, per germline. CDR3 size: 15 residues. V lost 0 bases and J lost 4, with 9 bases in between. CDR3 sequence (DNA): TGTGCCACCAGTGATTTGAGGGCAGGGAAAAACATTCAGTACTTC. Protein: CATSDLRAGKNIQYF.

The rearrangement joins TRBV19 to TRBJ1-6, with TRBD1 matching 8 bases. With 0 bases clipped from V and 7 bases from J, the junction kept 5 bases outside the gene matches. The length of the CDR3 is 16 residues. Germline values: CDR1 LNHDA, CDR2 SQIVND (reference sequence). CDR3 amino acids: CASSIEDRVGNSPLHF. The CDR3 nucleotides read TGTGCCAGTAGTATAGAGGACAGGGTGGGGAATTCACCCCTCCACTTT.

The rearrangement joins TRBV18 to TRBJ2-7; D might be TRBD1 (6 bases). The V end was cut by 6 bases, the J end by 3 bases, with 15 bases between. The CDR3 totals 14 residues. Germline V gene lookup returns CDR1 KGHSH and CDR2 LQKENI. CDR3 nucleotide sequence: TGTGCCAGCTCTATGGACAGATCTAACTACGAGCAGTACGTC. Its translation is CASSMDRSNYEQYV.

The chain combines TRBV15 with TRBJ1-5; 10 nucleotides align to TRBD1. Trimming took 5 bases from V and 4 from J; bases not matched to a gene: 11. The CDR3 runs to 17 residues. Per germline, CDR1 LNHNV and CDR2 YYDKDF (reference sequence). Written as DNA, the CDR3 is TGTGCCACCAGCCCCCGGACAGGGGGAAATCGTAATCAGCCCCAGCATTTT. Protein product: CATSPRTGGNRNQPQHF.

The CDR3 protein is CAWSGMWTSGWLPTSTDTQYF. The CDR3 DNA reads as TGTGCCTGGAGTGGCATGTGGACTAGCGGGTGGCTCCCTACTAGCACAGATACGCAGTATTTT. V and J are TRBV30 and TRBJ2-3, with TRBD2 matching over 11 bases. This CDR3 comprises 21 residues. V lost 1 base and J lost 0; bases outside the gene matches: 18. CDR1 and CDR2 (germline): GTSNPN, SVGIG (reference sequence).